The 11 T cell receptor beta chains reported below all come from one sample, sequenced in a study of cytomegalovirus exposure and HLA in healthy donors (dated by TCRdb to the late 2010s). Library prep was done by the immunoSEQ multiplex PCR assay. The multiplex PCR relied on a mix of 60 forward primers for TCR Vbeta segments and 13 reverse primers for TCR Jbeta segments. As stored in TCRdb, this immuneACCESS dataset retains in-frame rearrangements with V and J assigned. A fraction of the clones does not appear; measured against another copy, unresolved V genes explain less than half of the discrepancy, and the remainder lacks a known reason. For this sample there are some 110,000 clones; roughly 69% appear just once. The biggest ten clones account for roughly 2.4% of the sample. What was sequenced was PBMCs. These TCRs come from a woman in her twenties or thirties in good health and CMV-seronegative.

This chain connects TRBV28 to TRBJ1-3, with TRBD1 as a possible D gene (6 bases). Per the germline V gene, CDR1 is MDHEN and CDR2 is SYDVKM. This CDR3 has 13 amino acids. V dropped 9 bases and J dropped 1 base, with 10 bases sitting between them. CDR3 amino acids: CASFRGSGNTIYF. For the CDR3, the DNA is TGTGCCAGTTTCAGGGGATCTGGAAACACCATATATTTT.

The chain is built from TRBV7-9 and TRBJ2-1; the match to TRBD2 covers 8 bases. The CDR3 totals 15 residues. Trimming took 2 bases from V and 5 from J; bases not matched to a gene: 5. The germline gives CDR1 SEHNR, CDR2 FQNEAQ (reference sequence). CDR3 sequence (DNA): TGTGCCAGCAGCTTACCAGCGGGAGACCACAATGAGCAGTTCTTC. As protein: CASSLPAGDHNEQFF.

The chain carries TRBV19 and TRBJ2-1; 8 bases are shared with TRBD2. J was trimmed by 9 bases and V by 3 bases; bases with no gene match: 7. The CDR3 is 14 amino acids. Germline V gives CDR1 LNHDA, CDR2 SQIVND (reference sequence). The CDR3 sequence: CASSIAGGSGEQFF. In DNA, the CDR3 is TGTGCCAGTAGTATTGCGGGAGGATCCGGTGAGCAGTTCTTC.

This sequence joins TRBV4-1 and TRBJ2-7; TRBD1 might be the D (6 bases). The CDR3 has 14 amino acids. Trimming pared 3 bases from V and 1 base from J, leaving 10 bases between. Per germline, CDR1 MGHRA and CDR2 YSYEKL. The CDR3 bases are TGCGCCAGCAGCCACACTCAGGGGTCCTACGAGCAGTACTTC. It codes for CASSHTQGSYEQYF.

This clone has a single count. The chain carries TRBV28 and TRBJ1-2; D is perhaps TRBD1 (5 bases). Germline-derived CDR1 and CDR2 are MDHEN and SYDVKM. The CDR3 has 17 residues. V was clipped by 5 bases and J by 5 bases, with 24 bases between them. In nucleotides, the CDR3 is TGTGCCAGCAGTCCTTGGTTGCGGGGCCAGACTCAGTATGGCTACACCTTC. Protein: CASSPWLRGQTQYGYTF.

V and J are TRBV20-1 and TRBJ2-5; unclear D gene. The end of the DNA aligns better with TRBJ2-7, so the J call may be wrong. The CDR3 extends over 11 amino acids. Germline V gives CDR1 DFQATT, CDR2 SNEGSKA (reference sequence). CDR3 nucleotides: TGCAGTGCTAGAGAGGCAGGCGAGCAGTACTTC. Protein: CSAREAGEQYF.

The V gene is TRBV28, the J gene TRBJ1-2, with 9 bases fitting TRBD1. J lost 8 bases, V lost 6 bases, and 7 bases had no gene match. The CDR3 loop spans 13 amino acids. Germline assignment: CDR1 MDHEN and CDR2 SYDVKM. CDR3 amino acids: CASRLTGGHGYTF. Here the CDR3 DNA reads TGTGCCAGCAGGTTGACAGGGGGTCACGGCTACACCTTC.

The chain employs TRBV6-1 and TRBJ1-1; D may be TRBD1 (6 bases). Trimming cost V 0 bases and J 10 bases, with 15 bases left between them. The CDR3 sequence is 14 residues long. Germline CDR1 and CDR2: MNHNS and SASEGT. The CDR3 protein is CASSEAPSMGAAFF. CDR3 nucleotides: TGTGCCAGCAGTGAAGCCCCTTCGATGGGGGCAGCTTTCTTT.

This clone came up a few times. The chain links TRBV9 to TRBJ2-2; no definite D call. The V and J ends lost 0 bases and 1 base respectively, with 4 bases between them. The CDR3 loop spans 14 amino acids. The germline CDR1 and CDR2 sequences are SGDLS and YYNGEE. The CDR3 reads CASSVVQNTGELFF. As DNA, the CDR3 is TGTGCCAGCAGCGTAGTTCAGAACACCGGGGAGCTGTTTTTT. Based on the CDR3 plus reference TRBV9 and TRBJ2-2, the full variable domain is DSGVTQTPKHLITATGQRVTLRCSPRSGDLSVYWYQQSLDQGLQFLIQYYNGEERAKGNILERFSAQQFPDLHSELNLSSLELGDSALYFCASSVVQNTGELFFGEGSRLTVL.

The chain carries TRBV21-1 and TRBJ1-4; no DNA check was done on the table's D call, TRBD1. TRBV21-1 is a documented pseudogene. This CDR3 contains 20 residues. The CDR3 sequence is CASSNPETGRQGYFNEKLFF. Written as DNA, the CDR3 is TGTGCCAGCAGCAACCCCGAAACTGGTAGACAGGGCTATTTTAATGAAAAACTGTTTTTT.

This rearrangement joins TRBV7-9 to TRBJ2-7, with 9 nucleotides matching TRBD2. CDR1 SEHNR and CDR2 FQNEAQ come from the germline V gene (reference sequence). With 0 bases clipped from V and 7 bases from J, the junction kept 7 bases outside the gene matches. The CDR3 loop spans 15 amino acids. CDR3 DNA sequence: TGTGCCAGCAGCTTAGCTGGGACTAGCTCGAGGGAGCAGTACTTC. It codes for CASSLAGTSSREQYF.